This T cell receptor beta chain came from a study of beta chain features in type 1 diabetes. General study findings and limits: Reduced insertions and increased deletions marked VDJ junctions in type 1 diabetes patients.

Germline lookup yields CDR1 MDHEN and CDR2 SYDVKM. The J segment lost 4 bases and the V segment lost 3 bases, leaving 3 bases of the junction unmatched. The CDR3 extends over 15 amino acids. This clone was found once. Its target is unknown. TCRB transcripts that were expressed got sequenced, as all of the isolated RNA had been reverse transcribed. Generated by immunoSEQ multiplex PCR, the TCRdb table keeps only in-frame clones and is missing some. The sample carries about 900,000 clones, around a sixth recorded once. Sorting based on CD45RO/CCR7/CD25/CD127/CD95/CD27 separated CD4+ naive, central memory, regulatory and stem cell-like memory cells.

This TCR was recovered from a woman under 30 in good health. Specimen: naive CD4+ T cells from blood. The chain links TRBV28 to TRBJ1-4, with 9 bases matching TRBD1. CDR3 in DNA: TGTGCCAGCAGTTTCGGGGACAGGGTTAATGAAAAACTGTTTTTT. This sequence encodes CASSFGDRVNEKLFF.